A single sample is the source of the 28 T cell receptor beta chains below, sequenced in a study of blood T cell repertoires in COVID-19. Produced via immunoSEQ multiplex PCR; TCRdb's table is partial and in-frame only. The table includes roughly 330,000 clones, about 90% detected once. Sequencing was performed on peripheral blood. The origin of the receptors is a man between 18 and 29 years old who had recovered from COVID-19.

The chain links TRBV7-3 to TRBJ1-2; D might be TRBD1 (6 bases). Germline V gene data show CDR1 as SGHTA and CDR2 as FQGTGA. The length of the CDR3 is 13 residues. V lost 2 bases to trimming and J lost 8 bases, with 12 bases between them. The CDR3 DNA sequence: TGTGCCAGCAGCTTACGTGGGGGCGGAGGCTACACCTTC. Translation: CASSLRGGGGYTF. Combining the CDR3 with reference TRBV7-3 and TRBJ1-2 gives the whole variable domain GAGVSQTPSNKVTEKGKYVELRCDPISGHTALYWYRQSLGQGPEFLIYFQGTGAADDSGLPNDRFFAVRPEGSVSTLKIQRTERGDSAVYLCASSLRGGGGYTFGSGTRLTVV.

The chain is built from TRBV18 and TRBJ2-5; TRBD1 aligns across 7 bases. Trimming at V came to 6 bases and at J to 5 bases, leaving 6 bases not matched to a gene. The length of the CDR3 is 13 residues. CDR1 and CDR2 from the germline V gene are KGHSH and LQKENI. The CDR3 protein is CASSLTRGETQYF. CDR3 DNA sequence: TGTGCCAGCTCCCTAACCAGGGGGGAGACCCAGTACTTC.

The V call is TRBV3-1 (or the pseudogene TRBV3-2), the J call TRBJ1-3, with D unresolved. The CDR3 is 17 amino acids. CDR1 and CDR2 (germline): LGHDT, YNNKEL (reference sequence). Trimming removed 0 bases at V and 0 bases at J, with 12 bases between. CDR3 coding DNA: TGTGCCAGCAGCCAAGACAGTCCCGCAAGCTCTGGAAACACCATATATTTT. As protein: CASSQDSPASSGNTIYF.

The V call is TRBV6-6, the J call TRBJ2-7; 9 bases line up with TRBD1. V gave up 5 bases and J gave up 3 bases; unmatched junction bases: 8. This CDR3 spans 15 amino acids. CDR1 is MNHNY, CDR2 SVGAGI, per germline (reference sequence). CDR3 bases: TGTGCCAGCAGTAAACGACAGGGGGTCCTCTACGAGCAGTACTTC. It encodes CASSKRQGVLYEQYF.

The chain has TRBV6-5 and TRBJ2-5; 13 bases are a match to TRBD2. The CDR3 covers 15 residues. After removal of 7 bases from V and 1 base from J, the junction contained 3 bases not matched to a gene. Per the germline V gene, CDR1 is MNHEY and CDR2 is SVGAGI. CDR3 loop: CASTRLAGGQETQYF. CDR3 DNA: TGTGCCAGCACTAGACTAGCGGGGGGCCAAGAGACCCAGTACTTC.

The chain has TRBV27 and TRBJ1-4, with a tentative D call TRBD1 (6 bases). The CDR3 consists of 14 residues. Germline-derived CDR1 and CDR2 are MNHEY and SMNVEV (reference sequence). V was clipped by 1 base and J by 8 bases, with 11 bases between them. The CDR3 loop is CASSLYGGREKLFF. The CDR3 DNA follows: TGTGCCAGCAGTTTATATGGGGGCAGGGAAAAACTGTTTTTT.

The chain couples TRBV13 to TRBJ2-1; no definite D call. Per the germline V gene, CDR1 is PRHDT and CDR2 is FYEKMQ (reference sequence). This CDR3 has 15 amino acids. V was trimmed by 5 bases and J by 3 bases, leaving 14 bases between them. CDR3 amino acids: CASSPRSVLYNEQFF. Written as DNA, the CDR3 is TGTGCCAGCAGCCCCAGGTCCGTGCTCTACAATGAGCAGTTCTTC.

The chain links TRBV18 to TRBJ2-3; no firm D call. The CDR3 loop spans 16 amino acids. V shed 1 base and J shed 0 bases, with 11 bases lying between them. The germline gives CDR1 KGHSH, CDR2 LQKENI. The CDR3 spells CASSPRLGSSTDTQYF. DNA of the CDR3: TGTGCCAGCTCACCACGACTCGGTTCTAGCACAGATACGCAGTATTTT.

The rearrangement joins TRBV13 to TRBJ2-3; D is possibly TRBD1 (6 bases). The CDR3 is 13 residues long. V was shortened by 2 bases and J by 4 bases, with 7 bases between the two germline ends. Looked up from germline, CDR1 is PRHDT and CDR2 is FYEKMQ (reference sequence). The CDR3 DNA reads TGTGCCAGCAGCTTATCAGGGGCAGATACGCAGTATTTT. Amino acid sequence: CASSLSGADTQYF.

J is TRBJ1-4 and V is TRBV15; D unclear. Trimming shortened V by 7 bases and J by 2 bases, and 8 bases separated the two germline ends. CDR1 LNHNV and CDR2 YYDKDF come from the germline V gene (reference sequence). The CDR3 has 13 amino acids. CDR3 coding DNA: TGTGCCACCACCCCCTCGACTAATGAAAAACTGTTTTTT. Its translation: CATTPSTNEKLFF.

The rearrangement uses TRBV6-2 or TRBV6-3 and TRBJ2-7; 10 bases agree with TRBD2. This CDR3 spans 15 amino acids. The germline gives CDR1 MNHEY, CDR2 SVGEGT. With V trimmed by 0 bases and J by 4 bases, 3 bases remained unmatched. CDR3 in amino acids: CASSYSSSGGYEQYF. The CDR3 DNA follows: TGTGCCAGCAGTTACTCTTCTAGCGGGGGATACGAGCAGTACTTC.

This chain's CDR3 is CASSTGLNTEAFF. CDR3 DNA sequence: TGTGCCAGCAGCACAGGGCTGAACACTGAAGCTTTCTTT. This chain joins TRBV14 and TRBJ1-1, with D tentatively TRBD1 (6 bases). CDR1 and CDR2 from the germline V gene are SGHDN and FVKESK. The CDR3 is made up of 13 amino acids. Trimming removed 5 bases from V and 0 bases from J, with 7 bases in between.

The V call is TRBV4-1, the J call TRBJ2-7; possible D gene TRBD1, 6 bases. The CDR3 has 15 amino acids. Looked up from germline, CDR1 is MGHRA and CDR2 is YSYEKL. With 1 base removed from V and 2 bases from J, the gap between germline ends came to 12 bases. The CDR3 bases are TGCGCCAGCAGCCAAGGAGGACAGCAAACCTACGAGCAGTACTTC. Its protein is CASSQGGQQTYEQYF.

The gene calls are TRBV2 and TRBJ2-1, with TRBD1 identical over 12 bases. V was pared by 6 bases and J by 8 bases, with 5 bases of the junction left unmatched. Per germline, CDR1 SNHLY and CDR2 FYNNEI. The CDR3 consists of 14 residues. The CDR3 spells CASSGTGGWDEQFF. The CDR3 DNA is TGTGCCAGCAGCGGGACAGGGGGCTGGGATGAGCAGTTCTTC.

The chain carries TRBV6-1 and TRBJ1-1; TRBD1 agrees at 8 bases. With 2 bases clipped from V and 0 bases from J, the junction kept 8 bases outside the gene matches. Germline CDR1 is MNHNS and CDR2 is SASEGT. CDR3 size: 17 residues. In nucleotides, the CDR3 is TGTGCCAGCAGTGAACCAGTGACAGGGGCTGTGAACACTGAAGCTTTCTTT. Protein: CASSEPVTGAVNTEAFF.

CDR3: CASSQDSYGYTF. In DNA form, the CDR3 reads TGTGCCAGCAGTCAGGACAGCTATGGCTACACCTTC. The gene calls are TRBV12-3 or TRBV12-4 and TRBJ1-2; tentative D call: TRBD1 (6 bases). Trimming took off 5 bases at V and 4 bases at J, with 8 bases between the two ends. The CDR3 is made up of 12 amino acids.

The chain links TRBV3-1 (or the pseudogene TRBV3-2) to TRBJ2-7, with D hard to call. CDR1 is LGHDT and CDR2 is YNNKEL in the germline V gene (reference sequence). The germline V and J ends were trimmed by 5 bases and 1 base, with 15 bases remaining between them. This CDR3 is 15 amino acids long. DNA of the CDR3: TGTGCCAGCAGCTACTACTCCGGGTTTTCCTACGAGCAGTACTTC. It yields the protein CASSYYSGFSYEQYF.

This chain links TRBV24-1 with TRBJ2-1; D is perhaps TRBD2 (5 bases). The V end lost 9 bases, the J end lost 7 bases, and 21 bases lay between the germline ends. From germline, CDR1 is KGHDR and CDR2 SFDVKD. The CDR3 has 15 amino acids. The CDR3 sequence: CATSQEADGGNEQFF. The CDR3 DNA reads TGTGCCACCTCCCAGGAGGCGGACGGCGGGAATGAGCAGTTCTTC.

V is TRBV5-1 and J is TRBJ2-7; no definite D call. The CDR3 consists of 13 residues. Germline V lookup: CDR1 SGHRS, CDR2 YFSETQ. V was cut by 0 bases and J by 4 bases, with 8 bases left in between. CDR3 nucleotides: TGCGCCAGCAGCTTGGACAGCCGATACGAGCAGTACTTC. Amino acids: CASSLDSRYEQYF.

This chain uses TRBV7-9 with TRBJ2-4, with 7 bases fitting TRBD1. Germline V lookup: CDR1 SEHNR, CDR2 FQNEAQ (reference sequence). V trimming: 1 base; J trimming: 2 bases; junction bases outside the gene matches: 8. The CDR3 length is 17 residues. CDR3 sequence: CASSLVRTGETKNIQYF. DNA of the CDR3: TGTGCCAGCAGCTTAGTGCGAACAGGGGAAACCAAAAACATTCAGTACTTC.

V and J are TRBV6-5 and TRBJ2-2; 9 bases match TRBD2. Germline assignment: CDR1 MNHEY and CDR2 SVGAGI. The V and J ends lost 10 bases and 3 bases, in that order; junction bases with no gene match: 9. The CDR3 has 15 amino acids. In nucleotides, the CDR3 is TGTGCCACTCCCCTGAGGACTAGCGACACCGGGGAGCTGTTTTTT. Translating gives CATPLRTSDTGELFF.

The chain carries TRBV4-1 and TRBJ2-3, with 10 bases fitting TRBD2. CDR3 size: 15 residues. Trimming cost V 1 base and J 9 bases; bases outside gene matches: 7. Germline loops: CDR1 MGHRA, CDR2 YSYEKL. The CDR3 loop is CASSQGLAGRGTQYF. The CDR3 DNA is TGCGCCAGCAGCCAAGGACTAGCGGGTAGGGGGACGCAGTATTTT.

The chain has TRBV6-5 and TRBJ1-2; D possibly corresponds to TRBD1 (6 bases). Germline V gene sequence: CDR1 MNHEY, CDR2 SVGAGI. This CDR3 comprises 12 residues. Trimming cost V 5 bases and J 10 bases, with 14 bases left between them. CDR3 DNA sequence: TGTGCCAGCAGTCAAACGGGACAACACTACACCTTC. Protein product: CASSQTGQHYTF.

Turning to this clone: An end of the junction differs from the germline gene, which may be a read error. V usage is TRBV7-7 and J usage is TRBJ2-2; D may be TRBD1 (7 bases). CDR3 size: 16 residues. Germline V CDR1 and CDR2: SSHAT, FNYEAQ (reference sequence). CDR3 residues: CASSTGDSTNTGELFF. CDR3 in DNA: TGTGCTAGCAGCACGGGGGACAGTACGAACACCGGGGAGCTGTTTTTT.

The chain links TRBV7-2 to TRBJ1-4, with 10 nucleotides matching TRBD1. V lost 4 bases to trimming and J lost 8 bases; unmatched junction nucleotides: 4. Germline CDR1 is SGHTA and CDR2 is FQGNSA. The CDR3 extends over 14 amino acids. The CDR3 DNA reads as TGTGCCAGCAGCTGGGACAGGGGAGACGAAAAACTGTTTTTT. Its translation is CASSWDRGDEKLFF.

V and J are TRBV11-2 and TRBJ2-7; maybe TRBD1 (6 bases). Trimming removed 5 bases at V and 11 bases at J, with 19 bases between. The CDR3 totals 13 residues. The germline CDR1 and CDR2 sequences are SGHAT and FQNNGV. This CDR3 reads CASSPGAPLEEYF. The CDR3 nucleotides are TGTGCCAGCAGCCCAGGGGCCCCCCTTGAGGAGTACTTC.

The rearrangement uses TRBV27 and TRBJ1-5, with D unclear. Per germline, CDR1 MNHEY and CDR2 SMNVEV (reference sequence). The CDR3 runs 14 residues. V lost 3 bases and J 3 bases, leaving 9 bases between the germline ends. The CDR3 coding sequence is TGTGCCAGCAGTTTCTGGGGAGTCAATCAGCCCCAGCATTTT. The encoded protein is CASSFWGVNQPQHF.

The chain couples TRBV3-1 (or the pseudogene TRBV3-2) to TRBJ2-7; TRBD1 agrees at 10 bases. The CDR3 runs 15 residues. V was clipped by 1 base and J by 1 base; unmatched bases: 1. The germline V gene encodes CDR1 LGHDT and CDR2 YNNKEL (reference sequence). This chain's CDR3 is CASSQGTGGSYEQYF. The CDR3 region has the DNA TGTGCCAGCAGCCAAGGGACAGGGGGATCCTACGAGCAGTACTTC.